Listed below are T cell receptor beta chains from one sample, sequenced in a study of blood T cell repertoires in COVID-19. The table came from immunoSEQ multiplex PCR; TCRdb's copy has only in-frame clones and leaves some out. The sample lists about 130,000 clones; roughly 80% were seen once. Material for sequencing was peripheral blood. All receptors come from a woman aged 60-75 years with acute or convalescent COVID-19. Both conserved end residues are part of each CDR3. A D gene is named only where the DNA matches it firmly. Clone size is shown for a subset of rows, as once, few, many or a class of expanded clone.

cdr3_aa cdr3_nt j_call v_call clone_size d_call
CASSLGGSSRANYGYTF TGTGCCAGCAGCTTAGGCGGGTCCTCCCGGGCCAACTATGGCTACACCTTC TRBJ1-2 TRBV7-8 . .
CATQGFTEAFF TGTGCCACTCAGGGGTTCACTGAAGCTTTCTTT TRBJ1-1 TRBV6-5 . .
CASGGQGHSGANVLTF TGTGCCAGCGGGGGACAGGGACATTCTGGGGCCAACGTCCTGACTTTC TRBJ2-6 TRBV2 . TRBD1
CASSAGFRLEKLFF TGTGCCAGCAGCGCAGGGTTCCGTTTAGAAAAACTGTTTTTT TRBJ1-4 TRBV3-1/TRBV3-2 . .
CASISARQFIFNSPLHF TGTGCCAGCATTAGCGCGAGGCAGTTTATTTTTAATTCACCCCTCCACTTT TRBJ1-6 TRBV27 . .
CSVVLGTYSNQPQHF TGCAGCGTTGTCTTGGGCACCTATAGCAATCAGCCCCAGCATTTT TRBJ1-5 TRBV29-1 . .
CASRLWARDNQPQHF TGTGCCAGCAGACTCTGGGCCAGGGACAATCAGCCCCAGCATTTT TRBJ1-5 TRBV6-6 . .
CATSGGSVSYGYTF TGTGCCACCAGTGGAGGCTCCGTTAGCTATGGCTACACCTTC TRBJ1-2 TRBV24-1 . .
CASSLGQGTLLGTEAFF TGCGCCAGCAGCTTGGGACAGGGTACCCTCTTGGGCACTGAAGCTTTCTTT TRBJ1-1 TRBV5-1 . TRBD1
CASSRQQTGIGEKLFF TGTGCCAGCAGCCGACAACAAACAGGGATCGGGGAAAAACTGTTTTTT TRBJ1-4 TRBV5-4 . .
CASSEDTISNQPQHF TGTGCCAGCAGTGAAGATACAATTAGCAATCAGCCCCAGCATTTT TRBJ1-5 TRBV6-1 . .
CASNKGGVTEAFF TGTGCCAGCAATAAGGGAGGAGTGACTGAAGCTTTCTTT TRBJ1-1 TRBV2 . .
CSARPDYGYTF TGCAGTGCCAGACCAGACTATGGCTACACCTTC TRBJ1-2 TRBV20-1 . .
CASSLRQPTNEKLFF TGCGCCAGCAGCCTCCGACAGCCAACTAATGAAAAACTGTTTTTT TRBJ1-4 TRBV4-1 once .
CAWSYDRSQPQHF TGTGCCTGGAGTTACGACAGGAGTCAGCCCCAGCATTTT TRBJ1-5 TRBV30 . .
CASSPRDRGDTQYF TGCGCCAGCAGCCCACGGGACAGGGGAGATACGCAGTATTTT TRBJ2-3 TRBV5-1 . TRBD1
CASSPTGTEAFF TGTGCCAGCAGCCCTACAGGGACTGAAGCTTTCTTT TRBJ1-1 TRBV7-9 . .
CASIALRREETQYF TGTGCCAGCATAGCTCTAAGGAGGGAAGAGACCCAGTACTTC TRBJ2-5 TRBV6-5 . .
CASSLGGHFTTEAFF TGTGCCAGCAGCTTGGGAGGCCATTTTACCACTGAAGCTTTCTTT TRBJ1-1 TRBV5-4 . .
CASSPRQGRQETQYF TGTGCCAGTAGTCCCCGACAGGGAAGGCAAGAGACCCAGTACTTC TRBJ2-5 TRBV19 . TRBD1
CASTAGHFYGYTF TGTGCCAGCACCGCTGGACATTTCTATGGCTACACCTTC TRBJ1-2 TRBV2 . .
CASSPKDRGTEAFF TGTGCCAGCTCACCCAAAGACAGGGGCACTGAAGCTTTCTTT TRBJ1-1 TRBV18 . TRBD1
CASRKTGGDYGYTF TGTGCCAGCAGGAAGACAGGGGGCGACTATGGCTACACCTTC TRBJ1-2 TRBV2 . TRBD1
CASSQDRNLAKNIQYF TGTGCCAGCAGCCAAGACAGAAACCTAGCCAAAAACATTCAGTACTTC TRBJ2-4 TRBV3-1/TRBV3-2 . .
CASSYVAGGPSEQYF TGTGCCAGCAGTTATGTAGCGGGGGGGCCTTCCGAGCAGTACTTC TRBJ2-7 TRBV6-5 . TRBD2
CASSTDSRLTEAFF TGTGCCAGTAGTACGGACTCCAGGCTGACTGAAGCTTTCTTT TRBJ1-1 TRBV19 . .
CASSDRTGTEAFF TGCGCCAGCAGTGACCGTACGGGCACTGAAGCTTTCTTT TRBJ1-1 TRBV10-1 . .
CASSRAPSYEQYF TGTGCCAGCAGCCGAGCTCCTAGCTACGAGCAGTACTTC TRBJ2-7 TRBV11-1 . .
CASSLVFVGQPQHF TGTGCCAGCAGTTTGGTTTTCGTCGGTCAGCCCCAGCATTTT TRBJ1-5 TRBV28 . .
CASSPDSRYGYTF TGTGCCAGCTCACCTGACAGCCGGTATGGCTACACCTTC TRBJ1-2 TRBV18 . .
CAWSPGTSNIQYF TGTGCCTGGAGTCCAGGGACATCTAACATTCAGTACTTC TRBJ2-4 TRBV30 few .
CASSQDVADRAGGYTF TGCGCCAGCAGCCAAGATGTAGCAGACCGGGCGGGTGGCTACACCTTC TRBJ1-2 TRBV4-1 . .
CASSEAQTANYGYTF TGTGCCAGCAGTGAAGCGCAGACAGCGAACTATGGCTACACCTTC TRBJ1-2 TRBV2 . .